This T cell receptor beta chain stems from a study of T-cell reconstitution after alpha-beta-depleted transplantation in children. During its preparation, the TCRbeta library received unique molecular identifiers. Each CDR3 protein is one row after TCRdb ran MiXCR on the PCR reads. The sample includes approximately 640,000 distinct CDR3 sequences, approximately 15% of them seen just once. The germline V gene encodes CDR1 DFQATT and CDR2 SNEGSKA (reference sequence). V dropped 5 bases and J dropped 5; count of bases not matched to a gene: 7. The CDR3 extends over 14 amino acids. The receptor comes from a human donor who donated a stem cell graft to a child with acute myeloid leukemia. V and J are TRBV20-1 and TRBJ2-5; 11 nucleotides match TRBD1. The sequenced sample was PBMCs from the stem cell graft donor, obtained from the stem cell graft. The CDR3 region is CSARTGGETETQYF. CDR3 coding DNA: TGCAGTGCTCGGACAGGGGGCGAGACGGAGACCCAGTACTTC.